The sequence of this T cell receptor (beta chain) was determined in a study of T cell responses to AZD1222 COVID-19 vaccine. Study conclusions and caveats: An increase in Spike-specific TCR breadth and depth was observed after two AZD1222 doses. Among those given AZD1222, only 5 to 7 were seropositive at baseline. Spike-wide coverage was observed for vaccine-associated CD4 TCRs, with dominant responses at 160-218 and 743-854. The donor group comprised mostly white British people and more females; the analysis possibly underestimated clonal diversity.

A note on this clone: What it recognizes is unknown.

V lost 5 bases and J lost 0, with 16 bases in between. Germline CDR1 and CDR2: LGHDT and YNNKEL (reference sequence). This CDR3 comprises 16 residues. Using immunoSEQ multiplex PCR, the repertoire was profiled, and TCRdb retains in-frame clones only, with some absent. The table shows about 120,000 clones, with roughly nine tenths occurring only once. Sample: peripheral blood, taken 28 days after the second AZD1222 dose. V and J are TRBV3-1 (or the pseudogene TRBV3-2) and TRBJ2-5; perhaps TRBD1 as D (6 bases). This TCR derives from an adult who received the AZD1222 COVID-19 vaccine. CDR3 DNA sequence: TGTGCCAGCAGCTTCGGACAGATGTGGGACCAAGAGACCCAGTACTTC. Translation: CASSFGQMWDQETQYF.